This TCR beta chain derives from a study of CD8+CD57+ T cells in acquired aplastic anemia. This clonotype was seen at least ten times. Whoever was chosen for sequencing had shown CD8+CD57+ cell expansion by flow cytometry. Each of the patients presented with severe acquired aplastic anemia. CDR3 length: 13 residues. Per germline, CDR1 SGHDN and CDR2 FVKESK. V was clipped by 3 bases and J by 5 bases, with 10 bases between them. TCR beta VDJ combinations and CDR3 sequences were profiled from genomic DNA. From the reads, TCRdb called clonotypes with MiXCR, one entry per CDR3 protein. The table records 180,000 or so distinct CDR3 sequences, more than 45% of them present only once.

The V call is TRBV14, the J call TRBJ2-5; D uncertain. The sample taken for sequencing was sorted CD4+, CD8+, or CD8+CD57+ T cells (not recorded which) from PBMCs. The sequence derives from a human donor with aplastic anemia. The CDR3 nucleotides read TGTGCCAGCAGCCATGAGCTGGCGGAGACCCAGTACTTC. Its protein is CASSHELAETQYF.